The clone carrying this TCR beta chain appeared once. Germline values: CDR1 SEHNR, CDR2 FQNEAQ (reference sequence). V gave up 2 bases and J gave up 8 bases, with 22 bases separating them. The CDR3 is made up of 17 amino acids. Those enrolled in Seattle joined during active infection and were followed longitudinally afterward. The sample originates from a study of blood T cell repertoires in COVID-19. Original processing notes: Reference gene primers were amplified, and this amplification served to estimate nucleated cell counts. Sequencing used immunoSEQ multiplex PCR; TCRdb keeps in-frame clones, though not all of them. Clone size and the V and J calls come from that table; the DNA yielded D and trimming. The sample includes hundreds of thousands of clones, roughly 90% of them seen just once.

The clonotype comes from a woman aged 70 to 79 with COVID-19, enrolled during active disease. The chain couples TRBV7-9 to TRBJ2-1; tentative D call: TRBD2 (6 bases). The sequencing sample was made of peripheral blood. The CDR3 spells CASSLNLWGLTTDEQFF. The CDR3 DNA reads as TGTGCCAGCAGCTTAAACCTATGGGGACTTACAACGGATGAGCAGTTCTTC.